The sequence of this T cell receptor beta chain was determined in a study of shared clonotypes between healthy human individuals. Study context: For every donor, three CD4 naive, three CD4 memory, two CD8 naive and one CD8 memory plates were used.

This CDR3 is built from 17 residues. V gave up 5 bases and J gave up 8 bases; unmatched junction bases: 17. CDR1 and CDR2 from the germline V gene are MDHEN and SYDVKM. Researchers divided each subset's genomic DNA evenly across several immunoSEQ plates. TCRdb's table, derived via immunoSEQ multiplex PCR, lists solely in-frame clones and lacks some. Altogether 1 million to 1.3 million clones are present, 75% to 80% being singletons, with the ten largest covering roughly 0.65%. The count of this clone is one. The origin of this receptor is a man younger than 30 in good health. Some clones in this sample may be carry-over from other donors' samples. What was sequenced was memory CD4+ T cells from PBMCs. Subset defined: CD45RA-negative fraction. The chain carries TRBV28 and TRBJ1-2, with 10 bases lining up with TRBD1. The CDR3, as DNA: TGTGCCAGCAGTCTTTCCAGGCCGGGACAGGGGCCCCGGGGCTACACCTTC. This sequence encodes CASSLSRPGQGPRGYTF.